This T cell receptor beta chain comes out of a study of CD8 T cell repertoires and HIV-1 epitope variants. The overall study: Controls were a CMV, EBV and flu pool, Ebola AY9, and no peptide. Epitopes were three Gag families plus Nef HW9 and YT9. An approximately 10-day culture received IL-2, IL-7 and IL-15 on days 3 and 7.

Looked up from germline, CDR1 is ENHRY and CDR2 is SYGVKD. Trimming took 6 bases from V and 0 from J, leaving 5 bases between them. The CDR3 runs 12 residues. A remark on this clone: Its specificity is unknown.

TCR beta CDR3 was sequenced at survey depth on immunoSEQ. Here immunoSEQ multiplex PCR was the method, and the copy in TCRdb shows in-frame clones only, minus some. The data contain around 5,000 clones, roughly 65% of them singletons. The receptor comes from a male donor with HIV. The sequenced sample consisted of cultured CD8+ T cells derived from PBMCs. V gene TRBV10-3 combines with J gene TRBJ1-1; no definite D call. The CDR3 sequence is CAISPMNTEAFF. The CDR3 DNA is TGTGCCATCAGCCCAATGAACACTGAAGCTTTCTTT.